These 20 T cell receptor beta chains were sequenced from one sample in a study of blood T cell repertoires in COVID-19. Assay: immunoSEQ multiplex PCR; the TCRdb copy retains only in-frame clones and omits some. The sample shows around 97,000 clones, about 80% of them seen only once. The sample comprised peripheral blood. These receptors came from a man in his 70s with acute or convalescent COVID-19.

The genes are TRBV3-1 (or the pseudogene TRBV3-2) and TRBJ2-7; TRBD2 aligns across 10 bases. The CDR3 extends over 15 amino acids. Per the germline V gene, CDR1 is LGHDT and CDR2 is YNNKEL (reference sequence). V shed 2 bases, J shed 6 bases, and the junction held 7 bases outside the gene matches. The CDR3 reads CASSQSLAGSSEQYF. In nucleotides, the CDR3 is TGTGCCAGCAGCCAATCACTAGCGGGATCTAGCGAGCAGTACTTC.

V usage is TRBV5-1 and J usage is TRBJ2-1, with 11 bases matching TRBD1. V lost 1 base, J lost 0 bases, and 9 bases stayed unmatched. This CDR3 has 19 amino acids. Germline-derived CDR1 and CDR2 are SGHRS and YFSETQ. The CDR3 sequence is CASSLSGTGGPSSYNEQFF. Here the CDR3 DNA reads TGCGCCAGCAGCTTGTCGGGGACAGGGGGGCCGAGCTCCTACAATGAGCAGTTCTTC.

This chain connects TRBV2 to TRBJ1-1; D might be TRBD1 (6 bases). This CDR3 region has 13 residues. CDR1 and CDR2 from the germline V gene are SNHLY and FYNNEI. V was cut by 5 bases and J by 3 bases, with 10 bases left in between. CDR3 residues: CASSKDSHTEAFF. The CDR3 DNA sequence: TGTGCCAGCAGTAAGGACAGCCACACTGAAGCTTTCTTT. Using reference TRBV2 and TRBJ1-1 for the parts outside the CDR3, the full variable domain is EPEVTQTPSHQVTQMGQEVILRCVPISNHLYFYWYRQILGQKVEFLVSFYNNEISEKSEIFDDQFSVERPDGSNFTLKIRSTKLEDSAMYFCASSKDSHTEAFFGQGTRLTVV.

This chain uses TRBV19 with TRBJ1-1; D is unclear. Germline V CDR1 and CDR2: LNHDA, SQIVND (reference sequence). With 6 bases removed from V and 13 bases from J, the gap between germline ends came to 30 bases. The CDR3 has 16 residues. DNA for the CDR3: TGTGCCAGTAGCCACACCACGACTTATCGTACTAAACCTGGTTTCTTT. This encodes CASSHTTTYRTKPGFF.

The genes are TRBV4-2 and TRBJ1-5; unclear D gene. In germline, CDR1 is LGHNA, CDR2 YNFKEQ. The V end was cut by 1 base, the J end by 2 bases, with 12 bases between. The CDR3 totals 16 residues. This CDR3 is CASSQVEQFGNQPQHF. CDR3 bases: TGTGCCAGCAGCCAAGTCGAGCAATTTGGCAATCAGCCCCAGCATTTT.

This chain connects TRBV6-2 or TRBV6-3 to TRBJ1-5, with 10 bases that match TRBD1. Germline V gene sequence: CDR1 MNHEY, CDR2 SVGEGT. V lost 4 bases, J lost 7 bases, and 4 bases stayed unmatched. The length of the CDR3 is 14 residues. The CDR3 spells CASSFPGQGQPQHF. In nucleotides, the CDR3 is TGTGCCAGCAGTTTTCCGGGACAGGGGCAGCCCCAGCATTTT.

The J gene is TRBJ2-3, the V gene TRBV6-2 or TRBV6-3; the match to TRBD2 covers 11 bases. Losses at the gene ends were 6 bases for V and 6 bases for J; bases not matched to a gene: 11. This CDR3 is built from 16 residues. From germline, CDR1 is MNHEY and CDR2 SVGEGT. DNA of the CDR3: TGTGCCAGCAGCAAAAGACTAGCGGGACCGCTGGATACGCAGTATTTT. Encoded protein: CASSKRLAGPLDTQYF.

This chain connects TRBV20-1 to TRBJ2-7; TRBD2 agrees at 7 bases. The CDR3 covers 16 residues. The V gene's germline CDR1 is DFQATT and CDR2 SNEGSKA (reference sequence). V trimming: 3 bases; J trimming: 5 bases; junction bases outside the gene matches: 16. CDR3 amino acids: CSASEWLAETKDEQYF. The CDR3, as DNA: TGCAGTGCTAGTGAGTGGCTAGCGGAGACCAAGGACGAGCAGTACTTC.

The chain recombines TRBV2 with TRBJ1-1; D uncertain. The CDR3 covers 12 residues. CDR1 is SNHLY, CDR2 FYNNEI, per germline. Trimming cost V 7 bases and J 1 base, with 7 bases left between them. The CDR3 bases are TGTGCCAGCATGAAGCGGAACACTGAAGCTTTCTTT. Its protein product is CASMKRNTEAFF. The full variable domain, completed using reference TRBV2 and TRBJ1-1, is EPEVTQTPSHQVTQMGQEVILRCVPISNHLYFYWYRQILGQKVEFLVSFYNNEISEKSEIFDDQFSVERPDGSNFTLKIRSTKLEDSAMYFCASMKRNTEAFFGQGTRLTVV.

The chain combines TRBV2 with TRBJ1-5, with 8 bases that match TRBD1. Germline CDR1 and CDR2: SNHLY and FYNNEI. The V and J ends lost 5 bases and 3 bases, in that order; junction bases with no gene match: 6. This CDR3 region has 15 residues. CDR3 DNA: TGTGCCAGCAGTAGAGGACAGGGTAACAATCAGCCCCAGCATTTT. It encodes CASSRGQGNNQPQHF.

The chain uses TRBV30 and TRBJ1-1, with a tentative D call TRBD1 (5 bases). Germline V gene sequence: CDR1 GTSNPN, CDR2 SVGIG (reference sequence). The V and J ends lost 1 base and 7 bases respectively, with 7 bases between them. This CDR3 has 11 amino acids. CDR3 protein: CAWSAGGEAFF. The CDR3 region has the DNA TGTGCCTGGAGTGCGGGGGGTGAAGCTTTCTTT.

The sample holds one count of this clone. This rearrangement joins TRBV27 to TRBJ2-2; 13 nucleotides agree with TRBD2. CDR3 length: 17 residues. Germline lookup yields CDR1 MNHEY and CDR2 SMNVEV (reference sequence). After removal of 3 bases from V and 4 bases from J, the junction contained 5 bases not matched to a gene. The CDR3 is CASSFRRLAGGTGELFF. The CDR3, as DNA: TGTGCCAGCAGTTTCAGGAGACTAGCGGGGGGCACCGGGGAGCTGTTTTTT.

For the CDR3, the DNA is TGTGCCAGCAGCTCGCTAGCGGGACAAGAGACCCAGTACTTC. It translates to CASSSLAGQETQYF. This chain joins TRBV14 and TRBJ2-5; 9 bases align to TRBD2. The CDR3 runs 14 residues. With 5 bases clipped from V and 2 bases from J, the junction kept 3 bases outside the gene matches. Germline CDR1 is SGHDN and CDR2 is FVKESK. The full variable domain, rest sourced from reference TRBV14 and TRBJ2-5, is EAGVTQFPSHSVIEKGQTVTLRCDPISGHDNLYWYRRVMGKEIKFLLHFVKESKQDESGMPNNRFLAERTGGTYSTLKVQPAELEDSGVYFCASSSLAGQETQYFGPGTRLLVL.

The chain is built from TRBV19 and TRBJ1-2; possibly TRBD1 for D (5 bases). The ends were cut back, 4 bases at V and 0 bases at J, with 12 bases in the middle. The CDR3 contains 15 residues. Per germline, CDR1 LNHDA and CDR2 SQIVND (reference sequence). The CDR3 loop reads CASSTQQASNYGYTF. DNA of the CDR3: TGTGCCAGTAGTACCCAACAGGCTTCTAACTATGGCTACACCTTC. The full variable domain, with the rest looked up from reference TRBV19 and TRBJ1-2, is DGGITQSPKYLFRKEGQNVTLSCEQNLNHDAMYWYRQDPGQGLRLIYYSQIVNDFQKGDIAEGYSVSREKKESFPLTVTSAQKNPTAFYLCASSTQQASNYGYTFGSGTRLTVV.

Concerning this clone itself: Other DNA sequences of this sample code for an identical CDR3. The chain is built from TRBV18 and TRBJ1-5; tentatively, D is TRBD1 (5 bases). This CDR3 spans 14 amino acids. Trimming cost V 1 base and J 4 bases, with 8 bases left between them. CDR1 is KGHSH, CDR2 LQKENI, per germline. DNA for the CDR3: TGTGCCAGCTCACCACAGGGGCCGAATCAGCCCCAGCATTTT. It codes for CASSPQGPNQPQHF. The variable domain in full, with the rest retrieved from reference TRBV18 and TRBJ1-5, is NAGVMQNPRHLVRRRGQEARLRCSPMKGHSHVYWYRQLPEEGLKFMVYLQKENIIDESGMPKERFSAEFPKEGPSILRIQQVVRGDSAAYFCASSPQGPNQPQHFGDGTRLSIL.

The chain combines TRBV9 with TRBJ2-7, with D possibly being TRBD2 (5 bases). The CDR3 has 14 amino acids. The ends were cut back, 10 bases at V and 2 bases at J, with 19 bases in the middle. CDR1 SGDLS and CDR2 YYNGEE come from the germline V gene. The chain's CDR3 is CAYLTFSGTYEQYF. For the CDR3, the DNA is TGTGCCTACCTAACCTTTTCGGGGACCTACGAGCAGTACTTC.

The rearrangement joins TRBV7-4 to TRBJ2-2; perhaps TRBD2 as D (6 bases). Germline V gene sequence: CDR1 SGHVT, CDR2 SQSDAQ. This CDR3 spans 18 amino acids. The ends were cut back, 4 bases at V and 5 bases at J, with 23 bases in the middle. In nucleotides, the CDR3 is TGTGCCAGCAGCTCTAGGTTTGGGGGGAACCGTTGGACCGGGGAGCTGTTTTTT. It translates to CASSSRFGGNRWTGELFF.

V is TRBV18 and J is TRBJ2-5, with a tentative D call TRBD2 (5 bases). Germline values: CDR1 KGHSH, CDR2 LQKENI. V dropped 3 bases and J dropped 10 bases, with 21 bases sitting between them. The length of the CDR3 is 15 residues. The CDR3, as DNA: TGTGCCAGCTCACCTGGACCCGCCTTGAGCGGTGACCAGTACTTC. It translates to CASSPGPALSGDQYF.

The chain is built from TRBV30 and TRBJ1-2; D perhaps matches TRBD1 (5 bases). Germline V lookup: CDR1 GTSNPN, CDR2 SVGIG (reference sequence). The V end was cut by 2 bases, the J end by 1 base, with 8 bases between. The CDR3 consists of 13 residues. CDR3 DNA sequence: TGTGCCTGGAGTAGACAGATTAACTATGGCTACACCTTC. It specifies CAWSRQINYGYTF. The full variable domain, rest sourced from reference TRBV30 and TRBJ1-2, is SQTIHQWPATLVQPVGSPLSLECTVEGTSNPNLYWYRQAAGRGLQLLFYSVGIGQISSEVPQNLSASRPQDRQFILSSKKLLLSDSGFYLCAWSRQINYGYTFGSGTRLTVV.

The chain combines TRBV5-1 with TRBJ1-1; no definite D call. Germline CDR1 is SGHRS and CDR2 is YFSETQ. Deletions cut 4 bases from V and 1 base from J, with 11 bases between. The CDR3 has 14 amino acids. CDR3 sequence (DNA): TGCGCCAGCAGCGCCAAGCCCCCGAACACTGAAGCTTTCTTT. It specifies CASSAKPPNTEAFF.